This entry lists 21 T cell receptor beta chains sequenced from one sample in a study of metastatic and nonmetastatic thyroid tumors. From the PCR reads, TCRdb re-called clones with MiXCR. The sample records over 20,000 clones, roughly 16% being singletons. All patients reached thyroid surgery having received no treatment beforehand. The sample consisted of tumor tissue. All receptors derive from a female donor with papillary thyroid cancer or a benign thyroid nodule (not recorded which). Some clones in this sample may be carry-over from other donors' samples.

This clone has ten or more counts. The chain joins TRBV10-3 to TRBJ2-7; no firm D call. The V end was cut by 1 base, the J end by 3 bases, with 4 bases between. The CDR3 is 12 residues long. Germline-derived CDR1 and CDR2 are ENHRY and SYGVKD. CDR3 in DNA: TGTGCCATCAGTGAGTGGCGCTACGAGCAGTACTTC. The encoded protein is CAISEWRYEQYF.

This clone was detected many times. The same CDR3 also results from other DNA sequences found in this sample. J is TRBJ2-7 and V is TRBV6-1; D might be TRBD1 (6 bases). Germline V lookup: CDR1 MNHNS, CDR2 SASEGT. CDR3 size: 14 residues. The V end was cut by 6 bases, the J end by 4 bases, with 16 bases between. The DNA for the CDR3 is TGTGCCAGCAGATCGGGACAAGGCCTTTACGAGCAGTACTTC. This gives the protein CASRSGQGLYEQYF.

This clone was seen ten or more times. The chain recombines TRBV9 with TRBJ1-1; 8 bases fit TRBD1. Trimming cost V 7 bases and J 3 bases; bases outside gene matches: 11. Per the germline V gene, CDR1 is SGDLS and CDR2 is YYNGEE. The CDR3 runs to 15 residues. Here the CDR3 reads CASQKGQGGDTEAFF. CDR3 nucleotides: TGTGCCAGCCAAAAAGGACAGGGAGGGGACACTGAAGCTTTCTTT. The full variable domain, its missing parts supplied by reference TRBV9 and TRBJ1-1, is DSGVTQTPKHLITATGQRVTLRCSPRSGDLSVYWYQQSLDQGLQFLIQYYNGEERAKGNILERFSAQQFPDLHSELNLSSLELGDSALYFCASQKGQGGDTEAFFGQGTRLTVV.

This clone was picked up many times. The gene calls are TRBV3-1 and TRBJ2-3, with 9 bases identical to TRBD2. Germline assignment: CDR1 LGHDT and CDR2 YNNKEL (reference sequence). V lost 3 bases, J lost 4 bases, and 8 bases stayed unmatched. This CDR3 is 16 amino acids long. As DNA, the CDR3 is TGTGCCAGCAGCCATGGGATAGCGGGAGTCGCAGATACGCAGTATTTT. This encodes CASSHGIAGVADTQYF.

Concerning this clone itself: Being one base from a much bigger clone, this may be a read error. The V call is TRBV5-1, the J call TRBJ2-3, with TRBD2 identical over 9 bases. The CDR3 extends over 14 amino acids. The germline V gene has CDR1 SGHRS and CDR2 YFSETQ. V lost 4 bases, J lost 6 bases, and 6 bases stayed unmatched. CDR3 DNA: TGCGCCAGCAGCCCCGCGGGGGGGCCGGATACGCAGTATTTT. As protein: CASSPAGGPDTQYF.

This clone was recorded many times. The CDR3 DNA follows: TGTGCCAGCAGCTTTTCCAGGGGTGTCGGCGGGGAGCTGTTTTTT. Its translation is CASSFSRGVGGELFF. V usage is TRBV11-3 and J usage is TRBJ2-2, with a weak D call TRBD1 (6 bases). The CDR3 length is 15 residues. The germline V gene encodes CDR1 SGHNT and CDR2 YENEEA. V lost 3 bases, J lost 7 bases, and 15 bases lay in between.

CDR3 sequence: CAWVLGVGSTEAFF. The DNA of the CDR3 is TGTGCCTGGGTCCTAGGGGTCGGGAGCACTGAAGCTTTCTTT. The gene calls are TRBV30 and TRBJ1-1, with D perhaps TRBD1 (5 bases). With 5 bases removed from V and 4 bases from J, the gap between germline ends came to 17 bases. The germline gives CDR1 GTSNPN, CDR2 SVGIG (reference sequence). There are 14 residues in the CDR3.

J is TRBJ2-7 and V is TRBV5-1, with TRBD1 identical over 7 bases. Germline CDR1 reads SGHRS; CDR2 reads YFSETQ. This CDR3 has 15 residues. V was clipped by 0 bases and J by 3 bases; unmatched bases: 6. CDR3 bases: TGCGCCAGCAGCTTGGAAGCGACAGGGAACTACGAGCAGTACTTC. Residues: CASSLEATGNYEQYF. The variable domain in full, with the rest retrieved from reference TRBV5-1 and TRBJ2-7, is KAGVTQTPRYLIKTRGQQVTLSCSPISGHRSVSWYQQTPGQGLQFLFEYFSETQRNKGNFPGRFSGRQFSNSRSEMNVSTLELGDSALYLCASSLEATGNYEQYFGPGTRLTVT.

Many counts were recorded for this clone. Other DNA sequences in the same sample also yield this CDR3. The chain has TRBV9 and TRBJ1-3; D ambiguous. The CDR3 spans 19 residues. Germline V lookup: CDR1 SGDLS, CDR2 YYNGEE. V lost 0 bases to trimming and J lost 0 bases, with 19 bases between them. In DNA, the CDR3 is TGTGCCAGCAGCGTAGACCCCCGAGCCGCCAGCCTCTCTGGAAACACCATATATTTT. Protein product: CASSVDPRAASLSGNTIYF.

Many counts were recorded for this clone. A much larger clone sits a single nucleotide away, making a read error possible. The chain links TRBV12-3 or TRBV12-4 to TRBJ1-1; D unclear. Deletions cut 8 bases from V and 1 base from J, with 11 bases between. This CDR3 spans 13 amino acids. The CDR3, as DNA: TGTGCCAGCGGGTCGCGGAGGAACACTGAAGCTTTCTTT. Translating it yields CASGSRRNTEAFF.

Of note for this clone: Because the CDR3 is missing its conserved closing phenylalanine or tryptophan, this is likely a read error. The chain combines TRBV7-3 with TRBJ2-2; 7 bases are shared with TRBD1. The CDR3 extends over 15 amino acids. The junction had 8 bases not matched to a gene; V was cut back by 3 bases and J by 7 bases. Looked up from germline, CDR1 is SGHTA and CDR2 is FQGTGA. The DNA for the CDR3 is TGTGCCAGCAGCTTGGTCGCAGGGGGTGACGGGGAGCTGTTTCTT. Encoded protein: CASSLVAGGDGELFL.

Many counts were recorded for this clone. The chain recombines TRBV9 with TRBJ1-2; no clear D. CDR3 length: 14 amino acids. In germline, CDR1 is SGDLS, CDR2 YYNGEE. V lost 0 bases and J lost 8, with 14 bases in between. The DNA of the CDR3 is TGTGCCAGCAGCGTAGCTAGCCAGGCTGGGGGCTACACCTTC. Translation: CASSVASQAGGYTF.

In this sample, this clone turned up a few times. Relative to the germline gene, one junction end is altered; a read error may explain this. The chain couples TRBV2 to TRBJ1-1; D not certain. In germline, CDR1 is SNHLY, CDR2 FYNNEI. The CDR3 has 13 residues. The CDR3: CANSELVNTEAFF. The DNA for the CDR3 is TGTGCCAACAGTGAGCTTGTGAACACTGAAGCTTTCTTT.

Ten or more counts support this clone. The CDR3 nucleotides are TGTGCCAGCAGCTTCCCTACAGAATCCTACGAGCAGTACTTC. This translates into CASSFPTESYEQYF. This chain uses TRBV11-3 with TRBJ2-7; D unresolved. Germline V gene data show CDR1 as SGHNT and CDR2 as YENEEA. Trimming removed 3 bases from V and 1 base from J, with 10 bases in between. The CDR3 contains 14 residues.

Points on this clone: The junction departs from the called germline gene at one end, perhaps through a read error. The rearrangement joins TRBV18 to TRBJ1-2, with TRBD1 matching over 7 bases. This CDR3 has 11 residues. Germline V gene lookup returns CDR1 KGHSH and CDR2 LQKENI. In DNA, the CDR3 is TGTGCCAGCTCAGCTAAGGACAGGCTCTTCTTC. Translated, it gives CASSAKDRLFF.

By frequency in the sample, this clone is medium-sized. The chain's CDR3 is CASNSGTISPGEQYF. The CDR3 region has the DNA TGTGCCAGCAACAGCGGGACGATAAGTCCTGGCGAGCAGTACTTC. The rearrangement joins TRBV2 to TRBJ2-7, with TRBD2 matching 7 bases. The CDR3 consists of 15 residues. V lost 7 bases, J lost 6 bases, and 15 bases stayed unmatched. Looked up from germline, CDR1 is SNHLY and CDR2 is FYNNEI.

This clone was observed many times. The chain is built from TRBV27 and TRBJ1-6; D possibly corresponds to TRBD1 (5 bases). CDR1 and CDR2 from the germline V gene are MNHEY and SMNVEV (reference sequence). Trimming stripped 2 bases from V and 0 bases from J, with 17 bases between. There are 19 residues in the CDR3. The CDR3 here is CASSLMSWAGSSYNSPLHF. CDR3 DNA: TGTGCCAGCAGTTTAATGTCATGGGCAGGGAGCTCCTATAATTCACCCCTCCACTTT.

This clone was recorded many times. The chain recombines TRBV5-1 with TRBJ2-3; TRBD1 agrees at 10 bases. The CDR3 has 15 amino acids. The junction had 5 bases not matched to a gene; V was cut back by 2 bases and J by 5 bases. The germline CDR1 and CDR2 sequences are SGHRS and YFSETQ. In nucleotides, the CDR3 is TGCGCCAGCAGCTTCCCGGGACAGGGGCAAGATACGCAGTATTTT. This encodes CASSFPGQGQDTQYF.

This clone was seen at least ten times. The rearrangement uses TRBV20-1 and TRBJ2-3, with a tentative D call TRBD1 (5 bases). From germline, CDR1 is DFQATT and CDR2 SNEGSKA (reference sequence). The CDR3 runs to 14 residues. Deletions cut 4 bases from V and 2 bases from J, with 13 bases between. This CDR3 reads CSAIRQTSTDTQYF. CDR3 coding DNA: TGCAGTGCTATCCGACAGACCTCCACAGATACGCAGTATTTT.

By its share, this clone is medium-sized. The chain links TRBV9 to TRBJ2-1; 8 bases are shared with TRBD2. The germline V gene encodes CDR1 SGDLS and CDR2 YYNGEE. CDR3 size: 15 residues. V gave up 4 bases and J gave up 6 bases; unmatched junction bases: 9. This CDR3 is CASSSRGLVGNEQFF. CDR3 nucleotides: TGTGCCAGCAGCTCCAGGGGACTAGTTGGCAATGAGCAGTTCTTC.

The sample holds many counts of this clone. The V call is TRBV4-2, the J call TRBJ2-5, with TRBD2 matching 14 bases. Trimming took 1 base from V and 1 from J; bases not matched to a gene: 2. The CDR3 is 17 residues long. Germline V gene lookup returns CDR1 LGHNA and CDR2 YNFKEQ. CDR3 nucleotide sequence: TGTGCCAGCAGCCAAGGACTAGCGGGGGGGCCCCAAGAGACCCAGTACTTC. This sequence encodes CASSQGLAGGPQETQYF.